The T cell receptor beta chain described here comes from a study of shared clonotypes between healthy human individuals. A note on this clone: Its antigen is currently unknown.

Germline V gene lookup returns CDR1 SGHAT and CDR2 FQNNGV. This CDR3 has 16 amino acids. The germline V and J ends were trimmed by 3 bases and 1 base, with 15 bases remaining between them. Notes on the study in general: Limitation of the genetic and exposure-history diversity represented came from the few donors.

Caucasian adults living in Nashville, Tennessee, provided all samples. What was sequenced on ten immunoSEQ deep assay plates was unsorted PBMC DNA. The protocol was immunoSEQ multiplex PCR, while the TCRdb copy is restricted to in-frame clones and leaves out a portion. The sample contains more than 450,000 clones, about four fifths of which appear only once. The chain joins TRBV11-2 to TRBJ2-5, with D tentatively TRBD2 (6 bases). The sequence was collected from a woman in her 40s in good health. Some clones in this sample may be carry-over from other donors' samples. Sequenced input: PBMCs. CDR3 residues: CASSFWGVTSQETQYF. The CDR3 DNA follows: TGTGCCAGCAGCTTCTGGGGGGTAACTTCCCAAGAGACCCAGTACTTC.